The text below deals with one TCR beta chain. The data belong to a study of blood T cell repertoires in COVID-19. Study information: From the United States, Italy and Spain came samples of acute and convalescent COVID-19. Nucleic acid was either cDNA or gDNA, and it came from T cells, B-cell-depleted T cells, or PBMCs.

The authors' processing: The assay estimated nucleated cells by amplifying reference gene primers. The method was immunoSEQ multiplex PCR; TCRdb's version includes in-frame clones alone and lacks a portion of them. The DNA was the basis for D and trimming; V, J and clone size are from that table. The repertoire holds around 100,000 clones, with 80% to 90% as singletons. The trim removed 2 bases at V and 5 bases at J, leaving 5 bases unmatched. The CDR3 spans 15 residues. Germline V CDR1 and CDR2: MNHEY, SMNVEV (reference sequence). The source material was peripheral blood. The chain links TRBV27 to TRBJ2-7; 11 bases match TRBD2. The sequence was obtained from a man in his fifties or sixties with acute or convalescent COVID-19. The CDR3 DNA is TGTGCCAGCAGTTTAATAGCGGGAGGGCACGACGAGCAGTACTTC. Protein sequence: CASSLIAGGHDEQYF.